This TCR beta chain was obtained from a study of CD8 T cells in ankylosing spondylitis. This clonotype was seen repeatedly, ten times or more. Using its own MiXCR run on the 5' RACE reads, TCRdb lists one record per CDR3 protein. This repertoire shows hundreds of thousands of distinct CDR3 sequences, around 8% found once; its top ten account for more than 4%. CDR3 size: 14 residues. Germline V lookup: CDR1 SGHDN, CDR2 FVKESK. V gave up 0 bases and J gave up 9 bases, with 12 bases separating them. What was sequenced was blood, either unsorted or a sorted T cell fraction (not recorded which). The TCR comes from a female donor with ankylosing spondylitis or in good health (not recorded which). This rearrangement joins TRBV14 to TRBJ2-1; D call uncertain. DNA for the CDR3: TGTGCCAGCAGCCAAGATCGGCGAGTGACTGAGCAGTTCTTC. The encoded protein is CASSQDRRVTEQFF.